This is a list of T cell receptor beta chains from one sample in a study of cytomegalovirus exposure and HLA in healthy donors. The data were produced by immunoSEQ multiplex PCR, yet TCRdb's version contains in-frame clones alone and is incomplete. The data show around 150,000 clones, with roughly four fifths seen just once and about 7.5% held by the top ten. The sequencing input was PBMCs. Every receptor here comes from a woman aged 50 to 60 in good health and CMV-seropositive. Both conserved end residues are part of each CDR3. Fields, in order: J gene, D gene, V gene, clone size, CDR3 DNA, CDR3 protein. The D gene is left open where the match is weak. Only part of the rows carry a size: once, few, many, or a class if the clone is expanded.

TRBJ1-1,NA,TRBV10-3,NA,TGTGCCATCAGTGGCCGCCAGGGAATAGCGAACACTGAAGCTTTCTTT,CAISGRQGIANTEAFF
TRBJ2-7,NA,TRBV30,once,TGTGCCTCATCTCAGGGGGGCTACGAGCAGTACTTC,CASSQGGYEQYF
TRBJ2-5,TRBD2,TRBV10-2,NA,TGCGCCAGCAGTTTCACTAGCGGGAGCTACGGGACCCAGTACTTC,CASSFTSGSYGTQYF
TRBJ1-2,NA,TRBV30,NA,TGTGCCTGGAGCGGAGTTGGGAACTATGGCTACACCTTC,CAWSGVGNYGYTF
TRBJ2-7,TRBD1,TRBV2,NA,TGTGCCAGCAGTGATGGGACAGCCTCCTACGAGCAGTACTTC,CASSDGTASYEQYF
TRBJ2-1,TRBD2,TRBV7-2,NA,TGTGCCAGCAGCTTTGGACTAGCCAATGAGCAGTTCTTC,CASSFGLANEQFF
TRBJ1-2,NA,TRBV28,NA,TGTGCCAGCAGTTTCAGTGGGGCCCCTATTTTAATTAACTATGGCTACACCTTC,CASSFSGAPILINYGYTF
TRBJ2-7,TRBD2,TRBV5-1,NA,TGCGCCAGCAGCTTGGGTACTAGCGGGGGTACCTACGAGCAGTACTTC,CASSLGTSGGTYEQYF
TRBJ2-2,TRBD2,TRBV11-2,NA,TGTGCCAGCAGCCGCCAGACTAGCCTGAACACCGGGGAGCTGTTTTTT,CASSRQTSLNTGELFF
TRBJ2-7,TRBD2,TRBV29-1,NA,TGCAGCGTTGTCGGGGGGGAAGTCTACGAGCAGTACTTC,CSVVGGEVYEQYF
TRBJ2-1,NA,TRBV5-4,NA,TGTGCCAGCAGCTTGGCCGCGGTTAGCAGTAAGAATGAGCAGTTCTTC,CASSLAAVSSKNEQFF
TRBJ2-5,TRBD1,TRBV9,few,TGTGCCAGCAGCGTGGAAACAGGGGGATGGGAGACCCAGTACTTC,CASSVETGGWETQYF
TRBJ1-1,NA,TRBV19,NA,TGTGCCAGTAGTCGGTTGGGGGCGGGGAACACTGAAGCTTTCTTT,CASSRLGAGNTEAFF
TRBJ1-1,NA,TRBV28,NA,TGTGCCAGCAGCACTCCGGACAGAGGCACTGAAGCTTTCTTT,CASSTPDRGTEAFF
TRBJ1-1,NA,TRBV11-2,NA,TGTGCCAGCAGGCGACATGTGAACACTGAAGCTTTCTTT,CASRRHVNTEAFF
TRBJ1-2,TRBD1,TRBV7-8,NA,TGTGCCAGCAGCCGGACAGGGGTTAACTATGGCTACACCTTC,CASSRTGVNYGYTF
TRBJ1-1,NA,TRBV18,NA,TGTGCCAGCTCACCACTCCAGGGGAACACTGAAGCTTTCTTT,CASSPLQGNTEAFF
TRBJ2-5,NA,TRBV6-5,NA,TGTGCCAGCAGTTACTCAGGCCTGACTACCAAAGAGACCCAGTACTTC,CASSYSGLTTKETQYF
TRBJ1-1,TRBD1,TRBV6-5,NA,TGTGCCAGCTACCACATAACGGGACAGGGGCCAGCTTTCTTT,CASYHITGQGPAFF
TRBJ1-5,NA,TRBV27,NA,TGTGCCAGCAGTTTAATCCCTCCGGCAGGGAAGGGCAATCAGCCCCAGCATTTT,CASSLIPPAGKGNQPQHF
TRBJ2-5,TRBD2,TRBV28,NA,TGTGCCAGCAGTTTATCAGGATTTGGACTAGCGGATCTCCAAGAGACCCAGTACTTC,CASSLSGFGLADLQETQYF
TRBJ2-2,TRBD1,TRBV7-9,NA,TGTGCCAGCAGCGCCACCGGGACAGGGCAAACCGGGGAGCTGTTTTTT,CASSATGTGQTGELFF
TRBJ1-1,NA,TRBV6-6,NA,TGTGCCAGCAGTTACTACACGGGAGCTTTCTTT,CASSYYTGAFF
TRBJ1-5,NA,TRBV7-2,few,TGTGCCAGCAGCTTAGTGGGCCGTCAGCCCCAGCATTTT,CASSLVGRQPQHF
TRBJ1-2,NA,TRBV10-3,once,TGTGCCATCAGTCAGAGTACTATCTATGGCTACACCTTC,CAISQSTIYGYTF
TRBJ1-5,NA,TRBV15,NA,TGTGCCACAAACAGGGCCGGCAATAGCAATCAGCCCCAGCATTTT,CATNRAGNSNQPQHF
TRBJ1-2,TRBD1,TRBV5-5,NA,TGTGCCAGCAGTTTCGACAGGGAAGGCAATGGCTACACCTTC,CASSFDREGNGYTF
TRBJ1-1,TRBD1,TRBV18,few,TGTGCCAGCTCCGGACAGGCGAACACTGAAGCTTTCTTT,CASSGQANTEAFF
TRBJ2-2,NA,TRBV30,NA,TGTGCCTGGAGTGCCTTAGACAGCCTGTACACCGGGGAGCTGTTTTTT,CAWSALDSLYTGELFF
TRBJ1-6,NA,TRBV15,few,TGTGCCACCAGCAGAGATATTTTGGGAGCGGTTTCACCCCTCCACTTT,CATSRDILGAVSPLHF
TRBJ2-3,TRBD2,TRBV4-1,NA,TGCGCCAGCAGCGGGTACGTTATCCGACTAGCGAGAAACACAGATACGCAGTATTTT,CASSGYVIRLARNTDTQYF
TRBJ2-2,NA,TRBV6-4,NA,TGTGCCAGCAGGGAGACTAGGACCGGGGAGCTGTTTTTT,CASRETRTGELFF
TRBJ2-3,NA,TRBV29-1,NA,TGCAGCGGAACAGGGAGGGGTACAGATACGCAGTATTTT,CSGTGRGTDTQYF
TRBJ2-7,NA,TRBV9,NA,TGTGCCAGCAGCGTAGCTGCGGCCGGAGGCGAGCAGTACTTC,CASSVAAAGGEQYF
TRBJ1-2,NA,TRBV5-4,NA,TGTGCCAGCAGCATAGATGGGCAGAACTATGGCTACACCTTC,CASSIDGQNYGYTF
TRBJ1-5,NA,TRBV19,NA,TGTGCCAGTAGTATTCAGGGGTGGAACGACAATCAGCCCCAGCATTTT,CASSIQGWNDNQPQHF